The 23 T cell receptor beta chains given below trace back to one sample, sequenced in a study of blood T cell repertoires in COVID-19. The assay was immunoSEQ multiplex PCR, and TCRdb's table has in-frame clones only and misses some. The table has a few hundred thousand clones, around 83% seen once. Sequencing used peripheral blood. The source of these receptors is a woman in her 50s with COVID-19, enrolled during active disease.

V usage is TRBV28 and J usage is TRBJ1-1, with TRBD1 matching over 7 bases. Looked up from germline, CDR1 is MDHEN and CDR2 is SYDVKM. After removal of 5 bases from V and 4 bases from J, the junction contained 10 bases not matched to a gene. This CDR3 comprises 15 residues. CDR3: CASSPQTGPSTEAFF. CDR3 bases: TGTGCCAGCAGTCCTCAGACAGGGCCAAGCACTGAAGCTTTCTTT.

The chain joins TRBV2 to TRBJ2-7, with TRBD2 matching 8 bases. The ends lost 1 base at V and 0 bases at J; junction bases unmatched: 8. The CDR3 extends over 17 amino acids. Per germline, CDR1 SNHLY and CDR2 FYNNEI. The DNA of the CDR3 is TGTGCCAGCAGTGAAGTCCTCGGGGGGGGTAGCTCCTACGAGCAGTACTTC. This sequence encodes CASSEVLGGGSSYEQYF. The full variable domain, its missing parts supplied by reference TRBV2 and TRBJ2-7, is EPEVTQTPSHQVTQMGQEVILRCVPISNHLYFYWYRQILGQKVEFLVSFYNNEISEKSEIFDDQFSVERPDGSNFTLKIRSTKLEDSAMYFCASSEVLGGGSSYEQYFGPGTRLTVT.

The V gene is TRBV4-1, the J gene TRBJ2-1; D might be TRBD1 (6 bases). This CDR3 is 15 amino acids long. The germline CDR1 and CDR2 sequences are MGHRA and YSYEKL. Trimming left V 1 base short and J 7 bases short, with 14 bases between. The DNA of the CDR3 is TGCGCCAGCAGCCAAGTTGGGGGCGCAGATAATGAGCAGTTCTTC. This translates into CASSQVGGADNEQFF.

V and J are TRBV19 and TRBJ1-2, with TRBD1 matching over 7 bases. Germline CDR1 is LNHDA and CDR2 is SQIVND (reference sequence). V shed 3 bases, J shed 5 bases, and the junction held 0 bases outside the gene matches. The CDR3 runs to 12 residues. The DNA for the CDR3 is TGTGCCAGTAGTATGACAGGGTATGGCTACACCTTC. Translated: CASSMTGYGYTF. Full variable domain (missing parts from reference TRBV19 and TRBJ1-2): DGGITQSPKYLFRKEGQNVTLSCEQNLNHDAMYWYRQDPGQGLRLIYYSQIVNDFQKGDIAEGYSVSREKKESFPLTVTSAQKNPTAFYLCASSMTGYGYTFGSGTRLTVV.

The chain uses TRBV4-1 and TRBJ1-3; D is unresolved. With 2 bases removed from V and 0 bases from J, the gap between germline ends came to 5 bases. Germline CDR1 and CDR2: MGHRA and YSYEKL. There are 14 residues in the CDR3. CDR3 DNA: TGCGCCAGCAGCCAACGCGACTCTGGAAACACCATATATTTT. Its protein product is CASSQRDSGNTIYF.

This clone was seen only once. This sequence joins TRBV18 and TRBJ1-1; unclear D gene. This CDR3 contains 14 residues. V dropped 3 bases and J dropped 5 bases, with 13 bases sitting between them. Germline values: CDR1 KGHSH, CDR2 LQKENI. The DNA for the CDR3 is TGTGCCAGCTCACCCGGTGGGCTATGGACTGAAGCTTTCTTT. Residues: CASSPGGLWTEAFF.

This sequence joins TRBV18 and TRBJ2-1, with 8 bases lining up with TRBD1. The CDR3 has 14 residues. The J segment lost 4 bases and the V segment lost 6 bases, leaving 5 bases of the junction unmatched. Germline-derived CDR1 and CDR2 are KGHSH and LQKENI. The CDR3 DNA reads TGTGCCAGCTCTCTCCGACAGGGGTACAATGAGCAGTTCTTC. Its protein product is CASSLRQGYNEQFF.

The rearrangement joins TRBV28 to TRBJ2-1; 15 nucleotides line up with TRBD2. The CDR3 contains 14 residues. Germline V lookup: CDR1 MDHEN, CDR2 SYDVKM. The V gene end was trimmed by 5 bases and the J gene end by 12 bases; junction bases not matched to a gene: 5. CDR3 residues: CASSAGLAGGLQFF. Written as DNA, the CDR3 is TGTGCCAGCAGTGCCGGACTAGCGGGGGGGCTGCAGTTCTTC.

The table lists this clone with a count of one. The J gene is TRBJ2-2, the V gene TRBV24-1; 8 nucleotides line up with TRBD1. J was trimmed by 6 bases and V by 7 bases; bases with no gene match: 3. The CDR3 has 13 amino acids. CDR1 is KGHDR and CDR2 is SFDVKD in the germline V gene. Here the CDR3 reads CATRRTGPGELFF. The CDR3 nucleotides read TGTGCCACCAGGAGGACAGGGCCCGGGGAGCTGTTTTTT.

The chain uses TRBV5-5 and TRBJ2-1; the match to TRBD1 covers 12 bases. CDR3 size: 12 residues. The germline V gene encodes CDR1 SGHKS and CDR2 YYEKEE (reference sequence). The junction had 6 bases not matched to a gene; V was cut back by 4 bases and J by 16 bases. CDR3 region: CASSIGTGGGFF. The CDR3 nucleotides are TGTGCCAGCAGCATCGGGACAGGGGGCGGTTTCTTC.

The chain has TRBV9 and TRBJ2-2, with unresolved D. The length of the CDR3 is 16 residues. V shed 0 bases and J shed 4 bases, with 13 bases lying between them. In germline, CDR1 is SGDLS, CDR2 YYNGEE. CDR3 residues: CASSVGPGLPTGELFF. DNA for the CDR3: TGTGCCAGCAGCGTAGGCCCAGGTCTGCCCACCGGGGAGCTGTTTTTT. Using reference TRBV9 and TRBJ2-2 for the parts outside the CDR3, the full variable domain is DSGVTQTPKHLITATGQRVTLRCSPRSGDLSVYWYQQSLDQGLQFLIQYYNGEERAKGNILERFSAQQFPDLHSELNLSSLELGDSALYFCASSVGPGLPTGELFFGEGSRLTVL.

The chain is built from TRBV7-9 and TRBJ2-7, with 7 positions matching TRBD1. Germline V gives CDR1 SEHNR, CDR2 FQNEAQ (reference sequence). The CDR3 extends over 14 amino acids. The junction had 7 bases not matched to a gene; V was cut back by 6 bases and J by 2 bases. The CDR3 protein is CASRPEGATYEQYF. CDR3 bases: TGTGCCAGCAGGCCAGAGGGGGCGACCTACGAGCAGTACTTC.

The V and J genes are TRBV4-3 and TRBJ1-3; TRBD1 might be the D (6 bases). Germline-derived CDR1 and CDR2 are LGHNA and YSLEER. Trimming cost V 3 bases and J 6 bases, with 12 bases left between them. The CDR3 length is 14 residues. The chain's CDR3 is CASSQDSPLNTIYF. In nucleotides, the CDR3 is TGCGCCAGCAGCCAGGACAGTCCATTAAACACCATATATTTT.

The J gene is TRBJ2-7, the V gene TRBV20-1; a weak D match, TRBD2 (6 bases). Germline values: CDR1 DFQATT, CDR2 SNEGSKA (reference sequence). CDR3 length equals 14 residues. The germline V and J ends were trimmed by 6 bases and 3 bases, with 18 bases remaining between them. The CDR3 DNA reads TGCAGTGCCAGTCCCGGGACTTTAGGCTACGAGCAGTACTTC. Its translation: CSASPGTLGYEQYF.

This sequence joins TRBV5-1 and TRBJ2-3; 8 positions match TRBD2. Germline-derived CDR1 and CDR2 are SGHRS and YFSETQ. With 3 bases clipped from V and 5 bases from J, the junction kept 11 bases outside the gene matches. CDR3 length equals 16 residues. DNA of the CDR3: TGCGCCAGCAGCTCCCCTGCGGGGGGCCTTGGAGATACGCAGTATTTT. Its protein product is CASSSPAGGLGDTQYF. The full variable domain, in which reference TRBV5-1 and TRBJ2-3 provide the parts outside the CDR3, is KAGVTQTPRYLIKTRGQQVTLSCSPISGHRSVSWYQQTPGQGLQFLFEYFSETQRNKGNFPGRFSGRQFSNSRSEMNVSTLELGDSALYLCASSSPAGGLGDTQYFGPGTRLTVL.

The V gene is TRBV12-5, the J gene TRBJ2-1, with a weak D call TRBD1 (5 bases). V lost 6 bases, J lost 14 bases, and 20 bases lay in between. The CDR3 spans 13 residues. From germline, CDR1 is LGHNT and CDR2 FRNRAP. The CDR3 DNA is TGTGCTAGTGGATCAGAAACATCAGGGTGGAAGTTCTTC. Translated, it gives CASGSETSGWKFF.

The chain has TRBV6-5 and TRBJ2-3; TRBD2 matches 8 bases. The CDR3 totals 14 residues. The V and J ends lost 5 bases and 1 base, in that order; junction bases with no gene match: 2. CDR1 and CDR2 (germline): MNHEY, SVGAGI. The CDR3 coding sequence is TGTGCCAGCAGTCGGGAGGGGGGCACAGATACGCAGTATTTT. Its protein product is CASSREGGTDTQYF.

The sample holds a few counts of this clone. This sequence joins TRBV4-1 and TRBJ1-4, with 9 nucleotides matching TRBD1. The ends lost 0 bases at V and 10 bases at J; junction bases unmatched: 15. CDR3 length equals 18 residues. The germline V gene has CDR1 MGHRA and CDR2 YSYEKL. CDR3 DNA: TGCGCCAGCAGCCAAGATCCGGGACAGGGAAATAGTGATGGAAAACTGTTTTTT. Its translation is CASSQDPGQGNSDGKLFF.

The chain's CDR3 is CASSYRDRGYEQYF. The CDR3 DNA reads TGTGCCAGCAGTTACCGGGACAGGGGGTACGAGCAGTACTTC. This chain links TRBV6-5 with TRBJ2-7, with TRBD1 matching over 11 bases. Germline trimming cut 2 bases from V and 4 bases from J; bases unmatched to any gene: 1. This CDR3 is built from 14 residues. Per germline, CDR1 MNHEY and CDR2 SVGAGI.

The V call is TRBV19, the J call TRBJ2-1; TRBD2 aligns across 8 bases. CDR3 length: 15 residues. The germline V gene has CDR1 LNHDA and CDR2 SQIVND (reference sequence). The V gene end was trimmed by 3 bases and the J gene end by 8 bases; junction bases not matched to a gene: 9. The CDR3 spells CASSIGRLAIDEQFF. The DNA for the CDR3 is TGTGCCAGTAGTATCGGCCGACTAGCGATAGATGAGCAGTTCTTC.

The chain has TRBV25-1 and TRBJ2-5; TRBD2 agrees at 10 bases. This CDR3 is 16 amino acids long. Germline CDR1 MGHDK, CDR2 SYGVNS. Trimming removed 6 bases from V and 2 bases from J; junction bases left unmatched: 9. CDR3 in amino acids: CASRSIAGGRQETQYF. In DNA, the CDR3 is TGTGCCAGCAGATCCATAGCGGGGGGCCGACAAGAGACCCAGTACTTC.

This chain joins TRBV19 and TRBJ2-5, with TRBD2 identical over 10 bases. V lost 6 bases and J lost 4; bases outside the gene matches: 8. The CDR3 loop spans 15 amino acids. In germline, CDR1 is LNHDA, CDR2 SQIVND (reference sequence). CDR3 DNA: TGTGCCAGTAGAGGACTAGCGGCAGGTGTAGAGACCCAGTACTTC. Protein product: CASRGLAAGVETQYF.

V gene TRBV19 combines with J gene TRBJ2-2; 10 nucleotides line up with TRBD2. The CDR3 contains 16 residues. The germline V gene has CDR1 LNHDA and CDR2 SQIVND (reference sequence). Trimming removed 7 bases from V and 9 bases from J; junction bases left unmatched: 14. The CDR3 nucleotides are TGTGCCAGTAAGGAAGGGAGCGGGGGGGCCTTCTGGGAGCTGTTTTTT. This encodes CASKEGSGGAFWELFF.